The present entry profiles one T cell receptor (beta chain) with its context. Which antigen it targets is not known. The record has no base qualities; no much larger clone is one base away. The library came from the immunoSEQ multiplex PCR assay. For TCR sequencing, RNA was extracted from every sample and reverse transcribed into cDNA to serve as template. SuperScript III was used to make first-strand cDNA, primed with a 2:1 mix of oligo-dT and random hexamers. Amplification bias was assessed with a synthetic immune receptor repertoire, and residual bias was removed computationally. As for how the authors treated the data: Raw reads were preprocessed to remove errors, and CDR3 was defined by IMGT conventions from the conserved cysteine to phenylalanine. Clonality was computed as 1 minus the Shannon entropy, with the entropy normalized by log2 of the number of productive unique TCRs. CD4 or CD8 identity of scalp clones was inferred by cross-referencing scalp TCRbeta sequences with sorted blood CD4 and CD8 repertoires. Sourced from immuneACCESS, this table was stored by TCRdb with only in-frame sequences that have V and J called. A share of the clones is absent; for the studies checked, an unresolved V gene accounts for under half, and the remainder has no known explanation. V and J calls and clone size are those listed in that table; D and trimming were worked out from the DNA. Counted in this sample were about 100,000 clones; roughly 84% of them appeared once. Together, the top ten hold roughly a quarter of the sample.

These data originate in a study of CD8+ T cells in alopecia areata (dated by TCRdb to between 2018 and 2020). A note on the overall study: Treated patients were enrolled in an open-label pilot trial of oral tofacitinib, 5 to 10 mg twice daily, for moderate-to-severe alopecia areata. The study used high-throughput TCRbeta sequencing to examine T cell clonal expansion in alopecia areata, in both the C3H/HeJ mouse model and human patients. Human TCRbeta sequencing covered scalp tissue and sorted CD4+ and CD8+ peripheral blood T cells from patchy and totalis/universalis alopecia areata patients and healthy controls. TCRbeta CDR3 regions were amplified by immunoSEQ multiplex PCR using 35 Vbeta forward and 13 Jbeta reverse primers. Patients received tofacitinib for 6 to 18 months and were then followed off drug for 6 months to check for delayed response and recurrence. In treated patients, disease severity was measured using the SALT score, which gives the percentage of scalp surface area affected. Patients on tofacitinib were biopsied at baseline and after 4 and 24 weeks of treatment, and several of the patients also had a later scalp biopsy. Scalp clonality was compared across normal scalp (n=4), patchy alopecia areata scalp (n=8), and alopecia totalis/universalis scalp (n=8). RNA was obtained with the PAXgene miRNA kit for fixed scalp, the miRNeasy kit for PBMCs, and the RNeasy kit for mouse skin.

The CDR3, cysteine through phenylalanine, is 15 amino acids long. Of all the DNA, just the CDR3 is kept, 45 bases in frame from base 1. The germline V gene supplies CDR1 SGHDT and CDR2 YYEEEE. The trim is 4 bases for V and 4 bases for J, with a gap of 17 bases between the germline ends. What the research found in general, with its limitations: TCR sequences shared between patients were less clear than in mice, possibly partly because of HLA diversity in the patient population. Scalp TCR repertoire analysis is complicated because resident alphabeta T cells in normal human skin are also sequenced, whereas mouse skin is dominated by gammadelta T cells. Scalp clonality and the number of expanded CD8+ clones among the top 100 scalp clones were significantly decreased by tofacitinib. The treated cohort was small, with a single nonresponder, so links between baseline CD8+ expansion and response need larger studies. Many expanded lesional clones persisted in scalp and blood during tofacitinib treatment, which may partly explain relapse after stopping treatment. Compared with normal scalp, lesional scalp, particularly in alopecia totalis/universalis, had higher clonality and more expanded CD8+ clones, which suggests antigenic drive.

The sample's time point, from its label and the paper: roughly 24 weeks on oral tofacitinib. The treatment or condition tag for this specimen amounts to: oral pan-JAK inhibitor, 5-10 mg twice daily. Lesional scalp punch biopsies and peripheral blood were obtained from alopecia areata patients. PBMCs were isolated by density centrifugation and stained for CD3, CD4 and CD8, after which CD4+ and CD8+ T cells were sorted on a FACSAria. The rearrangement combines TRBV5-6 with TRBJ1-1; TRBD1 might be the D gene, on 5 matching bases. This sequence was found in a human donor with alopecia areata. Here the sequenced sample was CD8+ T cells sorted from blood, taken at week 24, from a patient treated with tofacitinib. Read as DNA, the sequence is TGTGCCAGCAGCCAAAGGGGTCATATCATCACTGAAGCTTTCTTT. The resulting protein is CASSQRGHIITEAFF.